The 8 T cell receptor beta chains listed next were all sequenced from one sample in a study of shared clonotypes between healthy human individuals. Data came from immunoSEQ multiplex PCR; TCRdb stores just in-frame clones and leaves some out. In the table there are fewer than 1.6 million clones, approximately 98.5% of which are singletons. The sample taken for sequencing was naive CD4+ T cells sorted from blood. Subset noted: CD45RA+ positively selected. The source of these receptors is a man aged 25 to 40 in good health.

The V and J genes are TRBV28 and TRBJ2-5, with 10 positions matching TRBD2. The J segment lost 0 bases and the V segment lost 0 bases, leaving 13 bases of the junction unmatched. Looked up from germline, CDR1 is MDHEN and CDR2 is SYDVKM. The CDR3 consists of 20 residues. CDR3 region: CASSLCLAGEGVKYQETQYF. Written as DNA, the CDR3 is TGTGCCAGCAGTTTATGCCTAGCGGGAGAGGGGGTTAAATACCAAGAGACCCAGTACTTC.

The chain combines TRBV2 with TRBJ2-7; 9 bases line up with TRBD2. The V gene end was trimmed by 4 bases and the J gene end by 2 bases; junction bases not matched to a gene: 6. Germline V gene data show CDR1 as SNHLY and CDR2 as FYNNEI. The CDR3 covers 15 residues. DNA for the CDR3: TGTGCCAGCAGTGGTACGAGCGGGGGGACCTACGAGCAGTACTTC. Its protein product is CASSGTSGGTYEQYF.

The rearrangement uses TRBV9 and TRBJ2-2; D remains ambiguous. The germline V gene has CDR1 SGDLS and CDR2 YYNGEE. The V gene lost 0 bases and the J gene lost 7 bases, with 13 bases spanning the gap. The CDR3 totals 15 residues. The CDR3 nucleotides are TGTGCCAGCAGCGTAGAAAATGGGGTTCGCGGGGAGCTGTTTTTT. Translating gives CASSVENGVRGELFF.

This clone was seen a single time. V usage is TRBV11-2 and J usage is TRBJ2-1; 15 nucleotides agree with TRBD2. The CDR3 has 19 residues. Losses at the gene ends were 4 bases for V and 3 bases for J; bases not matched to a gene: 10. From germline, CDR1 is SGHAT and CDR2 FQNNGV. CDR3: CASSSPGLAGGVGYNEQFF. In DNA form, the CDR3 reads TGTGCCAGCAGCTCTCCGGGACTAGCGGGAGGAGTTGGCTACAATGAGCAGTTCTTC.

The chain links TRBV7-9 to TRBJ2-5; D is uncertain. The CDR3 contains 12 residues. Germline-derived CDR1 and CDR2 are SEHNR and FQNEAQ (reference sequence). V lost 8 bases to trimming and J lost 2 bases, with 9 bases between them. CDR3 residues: CASGVKQETQYF. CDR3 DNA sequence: TGTGCCAGCGGCGTGAAACAAGAGACCCAGTACTTC. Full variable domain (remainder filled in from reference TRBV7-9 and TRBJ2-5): DTGVSQNPRHKITKRGQNVTFRCDPISEHNRLYWYRQTLGQGPEFLTYFQNEAQLEKSRLLSDRFSAERPKGSFSTLEIQRTEQGDSAMYLCASGVKQETQYFGPGTRLLVL.

For the CDR3, the DNA is TGTGCCAGCAGCCCGGTAATTAAGGGGGAGCAGTACTTC. It is translated as CASSPVIKGEQYF. This chain links TRBV5-4 with TRBJ2-7, with a tentative D call TRBD1 (5 bases). The germline V and J ends were trimmed by 4 bases and 7 bases, with 15 bases remaining between them. Germline values: CDR1 SGHNT, CDR2 YYREEE (reference sequence). The CDR3 loop spans 13 amino acids.

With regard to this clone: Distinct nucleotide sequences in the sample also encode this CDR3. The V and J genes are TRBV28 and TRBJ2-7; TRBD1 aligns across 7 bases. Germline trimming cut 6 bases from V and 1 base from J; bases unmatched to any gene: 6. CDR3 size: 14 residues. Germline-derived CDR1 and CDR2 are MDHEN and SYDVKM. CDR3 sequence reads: CASRPGTVSYEQYF. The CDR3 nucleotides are TGTGCCAGCAGACCCGGGACAGTATCCTACGAGCAGTACTTC.

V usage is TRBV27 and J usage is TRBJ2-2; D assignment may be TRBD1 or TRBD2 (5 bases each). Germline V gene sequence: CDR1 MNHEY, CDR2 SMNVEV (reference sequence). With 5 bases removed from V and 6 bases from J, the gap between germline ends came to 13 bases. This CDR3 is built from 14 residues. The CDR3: CASSPNRDPGELFF. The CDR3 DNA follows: TGTGCCAGCAGTCCGAATAGGGACCCCGGGGAGCTGTTTTTT.